Given below is one T cell receptor beta chain in context. Its antigen remains unknown. This clone may be a read error of a much larger clone one base away. A J-beta primer mix and a sample-barcoded 5' primer were used in a second PCR of about 6 to 12 cycles. The template-switch adaptor was a 5' adaptor with 12 random nucleotides. It tagged each cDNA molecule. TCRdb reprocessed the 5' RACE reads with MiXCR, giving one entry per CDR3 protein. Of hundreds of thousands of distinct CDR3 sequences in the sample, 24% were seen once. The junction had 14 bases not matched to a gene; V was cut back by 4 bases and J by 11 bases. The CDR3 has 16 residues. Germline values: CDR1 MGHDK, CDR2 SYGVNS. This entry is derived from a study of blood T cells in healthy people across ages. Study-wide findings and caveats: Per million T cells, TCR beta diversity dropped roughly linearly as age increased.

The same data also contributed to another study, on T cells of mothers and their children. That source adds: Using the M1S primer, the second PCR added sample barcodes along with 2-4 random nucleotides.

The sequence was collected from a boy aged 5-17 years in good health. The chain couples TRBV25-1 to TRBJ2-5, with 12 bases fitting TRBD2. Source material: blood. The CDR3 spells CASSARTSGTYNEQYF. The CDR3 DNA sequence: TGTGCCAGCAGTGCCCGGACTAGCGGGACCTACAATGAGCAGTACTTC.